This TCR beta chain was sequenced during a study of cytomegalovirus exposure and HLA in healthy donors. In the study overall: An earlier analysis identified more than 95 million unique TCR beta sequences in 150 million to 200 million T cells. HLA-typed donors were the source of approximately 85 million unique TCRs, which an early data release held.

With 60 Vbeta and 13 Jbeta primers, the PCR was carried out. Libraries were prepared by immunoSEQ multiplex PCR; TCRdb keeps only in-frame clonotypes and omits some of them. Among roughly 96,000 clones listed, 65% to 80% were seen once. Study-wide points: In a later analysis, most CMV-associated TCR beta chains appeared HLA-restricted.

Comments on this clone: Its antigen is as yet unknown.

The CDR3 runs to 14 residues. Germline CDR1 and CDR2: SGHVS and FQNEAQ. Trimming took off 2 bases at V and 6 bases at J, with 13 bases between the two ends. This sequence was found in a female donor in good health and CMV-seropositive. The sequenced sample consisted of PBMCs. The gene calls are TRBV7-8 and TRBJ1-2; maybe TRBD1 (6 bases). CDR3 DNA: TGTGCCAGCAGCTTATCGATACAGGGAGATGGCTACACCTTC. It encodes CASSLSIQGDGYTF. The complete variable domain, with remaining parts taken from reference TRBV7-8 and TRBJ1-2, reads GAGVSQSPRYKVAKRGQDVALRCDPISGHVSLFWYQQALGQGPEFLTYFQNEAQLDKSGLPSDRFFAERPEGSVSTLKIQRTQQEDSAVYLCASSLSIQGDGYTFGSGTRLTVV.